This TCR beta chain was captured in a study of blood T cells in healthy people across ages. Study conclusions and caveats: Diversity was higher, and naive CD4+ cells more numerous, in long-lived donors than in aged donors.

Concerning this clonotype: The antigen is unknown.

A second roughly 6 to 11 cycle PCR used barcoded and J-beta primers. Carrying 12 random nucleotides, a template-switch adaptor labeled each individual cDNA molecule. TCRdb independently ran MiXCR on the 5' RACE reads; one entry per CDR3 protein. The data contain roughly 1 million distinct CDR3 sequences, 20% to 25% of them seen just once; the ten biggest clones take up less than 0.75%. These data were also reused for a study on T cells of mothers and their children. Turning to that study: Extracted RNA, in its entirety, went into cDNA synthesis at about 1.5 ug per 15 ul.

The TCR originated in a girl aged 2 to 9 in good health. The sequenced sample was blood.

The CDR3 region has the DNA TGTGCCAGCAGTCCTAACCTGAGACCTGGAAACACCATATATTTT. This sequence encodes CASSPNLRPGNTIYF. This chain uses TRBV7-8 with TRBJ1-3; D is uncertain. Germline-derived CDR1 and CDR2 are SGHVS and FQNEAQ. This CDR3 has 15 amino acids. V was clipped by 6 bases and J by 2 bases, with 14 bases between them.